A single sample gave rise to the 27 T cell receptor beta chains below, sequenced in a study of shared clonotypes between healthy human individuals. Sequencing was performed with immunoSEQ multiplex PCR; in TCRdb, only in-frame clones are kept and a portion is missing. The data contain under 850,000 clones, approximately 72% of them singletons. The sequenced sample was memory CD4+ T cells sorted from blood. The subset is: CD45RA-negative fraction. Every receptor here comes from a woman under 40 in good health.

The chain recombines TRBV6-5 with TRBJ2-6; D gene uncertain. This CDR3 spans 15 amino acids. Between the trimmed V and J ends, which lost 6 bases and 1 base, there was a span of 10 bases. Germline loops: CDR1 MNHEY, CDR2 SVGAGI. The CDR3 region is CASRPLISGANVLTF. The CDR3 nucleotides are TGTGCCAGCAGACCCCTGATTTCTGGGGCCAACGTCCTGACTTTC.

The chain joins TRBV27 to TRBJ2-5; D is uncertain. Germline V gene sequence: CDR1 MNHEY, CDR2 SMNVEV (reference sequence). V lost 6 bases, J lost 5 bases, and 7 bases lay in between. This CDR3 has 11 residues. The CDR3 DNA sequence: TGTGCCAGCAGCCATCCCGAGACCCAGTACTTC. It translates to CASSHPETQYF.

V and J are TRBV2 and TRBJ2-6, with D unclear. Trimming removed 7 bases from V and 2 bases from J, with 6 bases in between. The CDR3 has 13 residues. Germline assignment: CDR1 SNHLY and CDR2 FYNNEI. Written as DNA, the CDR3 is TGTGCCAGCATCGTTCCTGGGGCCAACGTCCTGACTTTC. Amino acids: CASIVPGANVLTF. Variable domain in full (rest from reference TRBV2 and TRBJ2-6): EPEVTQTPSHQVTQMGQEVILRCVPISNHLYFYWYRQILGQKVEFLVSFYNNEISEKSEIFDDQFSVERPDGSNFTLKIRSTKLEDSAMYFCASIVPGANVLTFGAGSRLTVL.

This clone was picked up a small number of times. The chain links TRBV5-4 to TRBJ2-3, with 9 bases lining up with TRBD2. Germline CDR1 is SGHNT and CDR2 is YYREEE (reference sequence). CDR3 length: 14 residues. V lost 5 bases, J lost 4 bases, and 5 bases stayed unmatched. CDR3 sequence (DNA): TGTGCCAGCAGTAATAGCGGGAGTGCAGATACGCAGTATTTT. This translates into CASSNSGSADTQYF.

The chain couples TRBV10-1 to TRBJ2-7; D remains ambiguous. This CDR3 has 12 amino acids. The V gene lost 3 bases and the J gene lost 0 bases, with 3 bases spanning the gap. Germline CDR1 WNHNN, CDR2 SYGVQD (reference sequence). The CDR3 spells CASSDYSYEQYF. The CDR3 nucleotides are TGCGCCAGCAGTGACTACTCCTACGAGCAGTACTTC.

This clone appeared once. This rearrangement joins TRBV29-1 to TRBJ1-4; 8 bases are a match to TRBD1. The CDR3 covers 15 residues. J lost 5 bases, V lost 2 bases, and 7 bases had no gene match. From germline, CDR1 is SQVTM and CDR2 ANQGSEA. Written as DNA, the CDR3 is TGCAGCGTTGAATCTACAGGGGGGGGAAATGAAAAACTGTTTTTT. Protein product: CSVESTGGGNEKLFF.

This clone was recorded many times. The chain carries TRBV27 and TRBJ1-2; no clear D. Germline-derived CDR1 and CDR2 are MNHEY and SMNVEV (reference sequence). The germline V and J ends were trimmed by 2 bases and 4 bases, with 11 bases remaining between them. CDR3 length: 14 amino acids. DNA for the CDR3: TGTGCCAGCAGTTTACGGGCGTGGAGCTATGGCTACACCTTC. Translation gives CASSLRAWSYGYTF.

This rearrangement joins TRBV7-2 to TRBJ2-7; D is uncertain. CDR3 size: 13 residues. V was clipped by 4 bases and J by 3 bases, with 10 bases between them. Germline V gene data show CDR1 as SGHTA and CDR2 as FQGNSA. The CDR3 DNA reads TGTGCCAGCAGCTCCAGAGAGGACTACGAGCAGTACTTC. It yields the protein CASSSREDYEQYF.

J is TRBJ2-7 and V is TRBV18; D is unresolved. Trimming took off 1 base at V and 4 bases at J, with 8 bases between the two ends. The germline V gene encodes CDR1 KGHSH and CDR2 LQKENI. This CDR3 has 13 residues. The CDR3 nucleotides read TGTGCCAGCTCACCACGTTTCGGATACGAGCAGTACTTC. Protein: CASSPRFGYEQYF.

The sample holds a few counts of this clone. J is TRBJ2-7 and V is TRBV27; the D gene is possibly TRBD1 (6 bases). CDR3 length: 14 residues. Trimming took 2 bases from V and 4 from J, leaving 12 bases between them. CDR1 is MNHEY, CDR2 SMNVEV, per germline (reference sequence). CDR3 DNA sequence: TGTGCCAGCAGTTTAGGTTACAGGGATTACGAGCAGTACTTC. This gives the protein CASSLGYRDYEQYF.

The chain carries TRBV7-9 and TRBJ2-7; D may be TRBD2 (5 bases). With 0 bases removed from V and 6 bases from J, the gap between germline ends came to 12 bases. This CDR3 comprises 14 residues. The germline gives CDR1 SEHNR, CDR2 FQNEAQ (reference sequence). The CDR3 here is CASSLAGAAVEQYF. The CDR3 DNA sequence: TGTGCCAGCAGCTTAGCGGGAGCAGCGGTCGAGCAGTACTTC. The full variable domain, rest sourced from reference TRBV7-9 and TRBJ2-7, is DTGVSQNPRHKITKRGQNVTFRCDPISEHNRLYWYRQTLGQGPEFLTYFQNEAQLEKSRLLSDRFSAERPKGSFSTLEIQRTEQGDSAMYLCASSLAGAAVEQYFGPGTRLTVT.

In this sample, this clone turned up a few times. The genes are TRBV29-1 and TRBJ1-2; D possibly corresponds to TRBD1 (5 bases). This CDR3 contains 13 residues. V lost 4 bases, J lost 2 bases, and 11 bases lay in between. Germline V lookup: CDR1 SQVTM, CDR2 ANQGSEA. CDR3 protein: CSVVPRGNYGYTF. The CDR3 DNA sequence: TGCAGCGTTGTTCCTCGGGGCAACTATGGCTACACCTTC.

This clone was found a few times. The rearrangement links TRBV28 to TRBJ2-2, with D maybe TRBD1 (6 bases). Trimming removed 5 bases from V and 5 bases from J, with 18 bases in between. The germline gives CDR1 MDHEN, CDR2 SYDVKM. CDR3 length: 16 amino acids. The CDR3 region has the DNA TGTGCCAGCAGTCCGGACAGATCGCTACATACCGGGGAGCTGTTTTTT. This codes for CASSPDRSLHTGELFF.

The chain recombines TRBV4-1 with TRBJ2-2, with D possibly matching TRBD2 (6 bases). V lost 3 bases and J lost 5, with 10 bases in between. The CDR3 contains 14 residues. Germline V lookup: CDR1 MGHRA, CDR2 YSYEKL. In DNA form, the CDR3 reads TGCGCCAGCAGCCAGGGGGAGGTGACCGGGGAGCTGTTTTTT. Its translation is CASSQGEVTGELFF.

The J gene is TRBJ2-6, the V gene TRBV5-8; 8 positions agree with TRBD1. The CDR3 is 14 residues long. Germline V gene sequence: CDR1 SGHTS, CDR2 YDEGEE. The ends lost 5 bases at V and 5 bases at J; junction bases unmatched: 3. CDR3 region: CASSQGAWANVLTF. The CDR3 nucleotides read TGTGCCAGCAGTCAGGGGGCCTGGGCCAACGTCCTGACTTTC.

The chain couples TRBV11-2 to TRBJ2-5; 8 bases agree with TRBD1. Germline V lookup: CDR1 SGHAT, CDR2 FQNNGV. Trimming took 4 bases from V and 3 from J; bases not matched to a gene: 7. The CDR3 has 15 amino acids. CDR3 amino acids: CASSSGPGGEETQYF. The DNA of the CDR3 is TGTGCCAGCAGCTCTGGGCCAGGGGGCGAAGAGACCCAGTACTTC.

The gene calls are TRBV5-4 and TRBJ2-5; 9 bases match TRBD2. Germline-derived CDR1 and CDR2 are SGHNT and YYREEE (reference sequence). CDR3 length equals 19 residues. The V and J ends lost 3 bases and 7 bases, in that order; junction bases with no gene match: 22. CDR3 coding DNA: TGTGCCAGCAGCTCTCGAGCAGGGGGACTAGCATCCTCCCAGGCGACCCAGTACTTC. Residues: CASSSRAGGLASSQATQYF. The full variable domain, its missing parts supplied by reference TRBV5-4 and TRBJ2-5, is ETGVTQSPTHLIKTRGQQVTLRCSSQSGHNTVSWYQQALGQGPQFIFQYYREEENGRGNFPPRFSGLQFPNYSSELNVNALELDDSALYLCASSSRAGGLASSQATQYFGPGTRLLVL.

The chain recombines TRBV4-1 with TRBJ1-4, with 9 bases that match TRBD1. The CDR3 runs 16 residues. Germline CDR1 is MGHRA and CDR2 is YSYEKL. J gave up 7 bases and V 7 bases, and 13 bases lay outside the gene matches. Here the CDR3 DNA reads TGCGCCAGCACCCTAACGAAGGACAGGGGTCCTGAAAAACTGTTTTTT. This sequence encodes CASTLTKDRGPEKLFF.

V is TRBV29-1 and J is TRBJ1-2, with no clear D. This CDR3 region has 12 residues. Trimming took 2 bases from V and 7 from J, leaving 11 bases between them. Germline lookup yields CDR1 SQVTM and CDR2 ANQGSEA. The CDR3 bases are TGCAGCGTTGAATTGCTCGCAGGTGGCTACACCTTC. Translation: CSVELLAGGYTF.

The chain is built from TRBV30 and TRBJ1-4; 7 bases are a match to TRBD1. Trimming took 6 bases from V and 4 from J; bases not matched to a gene: 5. The germline V gene has CDR1 GTSNPN and CDR2 SVGIG (reference sequence). This CDR3 has 13 amino acids. CDR3 amino acids: CACQTGINEKLFF. The CDR3 DNA sequence: TGTGCCTGCCAGACAGGGATTAATGAAAAACTGTTTTTT.

This chain uses TRBV5-1 with TRBJ2-2; 11 bases map to TRBD2. Germline V gene lookup returns CDR1 SGHRS and CDR2 YFSETQ. V shed 3 bases, J shed 2 bases, and the junction held 3 bases outside the gene matches. This CDR3 has 16 residues. The CDR3: CASSYTSGGNTGELFF. For the CDR3, the DNA is TGCGCCAGCAGCTATACTAGCGGGGGCAACACCGGGGAGCTGTTTTTT.

The chain carries TRBV19 and TRBJ2-7, with D perhaps assigned TRBD1 or TRBD2 (5 bases each). This CDR3 contains 14 residues. The germline V and J ends were trimmed by 4 bases and 7 bases, with 17 bases remaining between them. CDR1 LNHDA and CDR2 SQIVND come from the germline V gene (reference sequence). In nucleotides, the CDR3 is TGTGCCAGTAGTAAAGGGGCACCCGGGGATGAGCAGTACTTC. It is translated as CASSKGAPGDEQYF.

The V call is TRBV4-2, the J call TRBJ2-7, with TRBD2 matching over 10 bases. The germline gives CDR1 LGHNA, CDR2 YNFKEQ. V was pared by 5 bases and J by 6 bases, with 10 bases of the junction left unmatched. The CDR3 totals 15 residues. The CDR3 loop reads CASSYRGGLASEQYF. The CDR3 DNA sequence: TGTGCCAGCAGCTACCGAGGGGGACTAGCGAGCGAGCAGTACTTC.

The rearrangement joins TRBV29-1 to TRBJ2-3; D is perhaps TRBD2 (5 bases). The CDR3 totals 14 residues. V lost 7 bases and J 1 base, leaving 15 bases between the germline ends. Germline lookup yields CDR1 SQVTM and CDR2 ANQGSEA. CDR3 in DNA: TGCAGCGGGCGACTTACGAGGGGCACAGATACGCAGTATTTT. It translates to CSGRLTRGTDTQYF.

The chain combines TRBV7-7 with TRBJ2-5; TRBD2 might be the D (6 bases). The CDR3 extends over 13 amino acids. V lost 5 bases and J 9 bases, leaving 16 bases between the germline ends. Germline CDR1 reads SSHAT; CDR2 reads FNYEAQ (reference sequence). CDR3 in DNA: TGTGCCAGCAGCGCCAGGGACTCGGGGGCCCAGTACTTC. Translation gives CASSARDSGAQYF.

The gene calls are TRBV6-6 and TRBJ1-1; weak D call: TRBD1 (6 bases). Germline CDR1 and CDR2: MNHNY and SVGAGI (reference sequence). There are 13 residues in the CDR3. V was pared by 7 bases and J by 6 bases, with 15 bases between. CDR3: CASTPQGFAEAFF. DNA of the CDR3: TGTGCCAGCACCCCACAGGGCTTTGCTGAAGCTTTCTTT.

A few counts support this clone. This chain joins TRBV4-1 and TRBJ2-5; D could derive from TRBD1 or TRBD2 (5 bases each). Trimming pared 0 bases from V and 4 bases from J, leaving 18 bases between. Germline lookup yields CDR1 MGHRA and CDR2 YSYEKL. This CDR3 has 17 amino acids. CDR3 in amino acids: CASSQEKRPGPGETQYF. The DNA of the CDR3 is TGCGCCAGCAGCCAAGAGAAAAGACCGGGACCGGGAGAGACCCAGTACTTC.